Listed here are 10 T cell receptor beta chains from one sample, sequenced in a study of shared clonotypes between healthy human individuals. Sequencing was performed with immunoSEQ multiplex PCR; in TCRdb, only in-frame clones are kept and a portion is missing. The sample holds 2.3 million or so clones, roughly 93% seen once. The sample taken for sequencing was naive CD4+ T cells from PBMCs. Documented subset: CD45RA+ positively selected. The source of these receptors is a man younger than 30 in good health. Some clones in this sample may be carry-over from other donors' samples.

This clone was counted only a few times. The chain recombines TRBV18 with TRBJ2-4; 8 nucleotides agree with TRBD1. Trimming cost V 8 bases and J 2 bases; bases outside gene matches: 8. Looked up from germline, CDR1 is KGHSH and CDR2 is LQKENI. CDR3 size: 15 residues. The CDR3 region is CASASGGASKNIQYF. The CDR3 bases are TGTGCCAGCGCCTCAGGGGGCGCTTCCAAAAACATTCAGTACTTC.

The chain links TRBV2 to TRBJ2-3; the match to TRBD1 covers 12 bases. The CDR3 runs to 15 residues. The V gene end was trimmed by 5 bases and the J gene end by 6 bases; junction bases not matched to a gene: 6. Germline CDR1 is SNHLY and CDR2 is FYNNEI. CDR3 residues: CASSPGQGAGDTQYF. The DNA of the CDR3 is TGTGCCAGCAGTCCGGGACAGGGGGCCGGGGATACGCAGTATTTT.

The V and J genes are TRBV2 and TRBJ2-5; 11 bases are a match to TRBD2. Trimming cost V 6 bases and J 5 bases; bases outside gene matches: 5. Germline CDR1 and CDR2: SNHLY and FYNNEI. CDR3 length: 14 amino acids. CDR3 in amino acids: CASRASSGRETQYF. CDR3 DNA: TGTGCCAGCAGGGCCTCTAGCGGGAGGGAGACCCAGTACTTC.

The rearrangement links TRBV5-4 to TRBJ1-1, with a possible D match to TRBD1 (5 bases). V lost 4 bases and J lost 11, with 15 bases in between. The CDR3 consists of 12 residues. Germline values: CDR1 SGHNT, CDR2 YYREEE (reference sequence). CDR3 sequence reads: CASSLLGEDAFF. For the CDR3, the DNA is TGTGCCAGCAGCCTGCTGGGGGAGGACGCTTTCTTT.

This clone was found a few times. The chain combines TRBV6-5 with TRBJ1-3; 7 bases fit TRBD1. The junction had 5 bases not matched to a gene; V was cut back by 5 bases and J by 4 bases. CDR1 MNHEY and CDR2 SVGAGI come from the germline V gene. This CDR3 is 14 amino acids long. Here the CDR3 reads CASSQDRRGNTIYF. CDR3 DNA: TGTGCCAGCAGTCAGGACAGGAGGGGAAACACCATATATTTT.

CDR3 sequence reads: CASSLGTGVTEAFF. In nucleotides, the CDR3 is TGCGCCAGCAGCTTGGGGACAGGGGTGACTGAAGCTTTCTTT. The J gene is TRBJ1-1, the V gene TRBV5-1; TRBD1 matches 9 bases. Losses at the gene ends were 0 bases for V and 5 bases for J; bases not matched to a gene: 2. This CDR3 contains 14 residues. Germline loops: CDR1 SGHRS, CDR2 YFSETQ.

The chain carries TRBV4-1 and TRBJ2-4, with 12 positions matching TRBD2. The germline V gene has CDR1 MGHRA and CDR2 YSYEKL. The CDR3 contains 19 residues. The ends lost 4 bases at V and 6 bases at J; junction bases unmatched: 16. CDR3 DNA sequence: TGCGCCAGCAGCCCCCCAGAGGGGCTAGCGGGAGGGCCGGGAAACATTCAGTACTTC. This translates into CASSPPEGLAGGPGNIQYF.

This rearrangement joins TRBV27 to TRBJ1-2, with D tentatively TRBD1 (6 bases). Between the trimmed V and J ends, which lost 0 bases and 3 bases, there was a span of 14 bases. Germline V gene sequence: CDR1 MNHEY, CDR2 SMNVEV (reference sequence). The CDR3 totals 16 residues. The CDR3 DNA sequence: TGTGCCAGCAGTTTATCACGGACTGGGGGCGACTATGGCTACACCTTC. The encoded protein is CASSLSRTGGDYGYTF.

The V call is TRBV29-1, the J call TRBJ2-3, with 9 bases fitting TRBD2. This CDR3 comprises 15 residues. The ends lost 7 bases at V and 4 bases at J; junction bases unmatched: 12. Per germline, CDR1 SQVTM and CDR2 ANQGSEA. The CDR3 DNA reads TGCAGCGCGTCGGTTGGGCGGGAGGGTTCAGATACGCAGTATTTT. This translates into CSASVGREGSDTQYF.

CDR3 DNA: TGCGCCAGCAGCTTGATACAGGGCTCTGGAAACACCATATATTTT. This encodes CASSLIQGSGNTIYF. The V and J genes are TRBV5-1 and TRBJ1-3; D possibly corresponds to TRBD1 (6 bases). Trimming took 1 base from V and 0 from J, leaving 8 bases between them. The CDR3 has 15 amino acids. Germline loops: CDR1 SGHRS, CDR2 YFSETQ.